This TCR beta chain was sequenced for a study of CD8 T cells in Susac syndrome. Trimming removed 3 bases at V and 10 bases at J, with 7 bases between. This CDR3 contains 11 residues. The germline CDR1 and CDR2 sequences are LNHDA and SQIVND (reference sequence). Only one count was recorded for this clonotype. When the RNA was reverse transcribed, random hexamers were used with an input of roughly 0.5 to 1 ug. The TCR beta CDR3 was amplified by immunoSEQ multiplex PCR across 54 Vbeta, 13 Jbeta. TCRdb itself ran the immunoSEQ multiplex PCR reads through MiXCR, one entry per CDR3 protein. This sample has a few hundred thousand distinct CDR3 sequences, with about nine tenths found just once. The multiple sclerosis control cohort comprised treatment-naive individuals presenting with stable or active relapsing-remitting disease.

The material sequenced was CD8+ T cells from PBMCs. This receptor was identified in a human donor with multiple sclerosis. The chain links TRBV19 to TRBJ2-1, with D hard to call. The CDR3 reads CASSMWGEQFF. CDR3 in DNA: TGTGCCAGTAGTATGTGGGGAGAGCAGTTCTTC.